Detailed here is one TCR beta chain. Amplification of TCR beta CDR3 regions was performed using RNA transcripts as template. First-round RT-PCR with HTBI primers amplified the TCR CDR3 region. Each CDR3 protein gets one entry after TCRdb re-called the multiplex PCR reads with MiXCR. Of hundreds of thousands of distinct CDR3 sequences listed, roughly 15% are singletons. V shed 4 bases and J shed 6 bases, with 13 bases lying between them. This CDR3 has 15 amino acids. This entry belongs to a study of T cells in Graves' hyperthyroidism and ophthalmopathy. The sequence derives from a woman between 35 and 50 years old with Graves' ophthalmopathy. This chain links TRBV12-3 or TRBV12-4 with TRBJ1-6; D ambiguous. Material for sequencing was blood. Here the CDR3 DNA reads TGTGCCAGCAGTTATAAAAGGTCCCTTAATTCACCCCTCCACTTT. Protein sequence: CASSYKRSLNSPLHF.